This T cell receptor beta chain comes out of a study of blood T cell repertoires in COVID-19. Study-wide background: Donors in the United States, Italy and Spain gave samples during acute or convalescent COVID-19.

This table comes from immunoSEQ multiplex PCR, and its TCRdb copy is limited to in-frame clones, with some not included. The data show 150,000 to 200,000 clones, about 89% seen once. V was shortened by 1 base and J by 2 bases, with 16 bases between the two germline ends. CDR1 is GTSNPN, CDR2 SVGIG, per germline (reference sequence). CDR3 size: 16 residues. This TCR was recovered from a young woman who had recovered from COVID-19. J is TRBJ2-3 and V is TRBV30; possible D gene TRBD2, 5 bases. Sample: PBMCs or T cells enriched from blood (not recorded which). Here the CDR3 DNA reads TGTGCCTGGAGTGCCAGCCGTAGCGAACCCACAGATACGCAGTATTTT. Amino acid sequence: CAWSASRSEPTDTQYF.